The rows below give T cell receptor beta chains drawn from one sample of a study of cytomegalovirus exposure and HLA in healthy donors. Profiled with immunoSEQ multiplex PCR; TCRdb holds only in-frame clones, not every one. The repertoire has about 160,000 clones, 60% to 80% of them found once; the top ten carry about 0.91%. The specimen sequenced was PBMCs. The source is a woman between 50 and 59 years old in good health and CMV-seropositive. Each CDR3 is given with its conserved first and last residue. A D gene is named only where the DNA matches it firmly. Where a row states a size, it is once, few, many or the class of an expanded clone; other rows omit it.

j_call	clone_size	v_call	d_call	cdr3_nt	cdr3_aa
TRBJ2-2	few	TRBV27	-	TGTGCCAGCAGTTTCATGGGCTACGGGGAGCTGTTTTTT	CASSFMGYGELFF
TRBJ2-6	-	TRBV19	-	TGTGCCAGTAGTATCCCAGGGTTCGGGGCCAACGTCCTGACTTTC	CASSIPGFGANVLTF
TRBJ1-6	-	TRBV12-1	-	TGTGCCAGCGGGCGACAGTATAATTCACCCCTCCACTTT	CASGRQYNSPLHF
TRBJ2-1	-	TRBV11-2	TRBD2	TGTGCCAGCAGCGCGGGACTAGCTCGGGGCAATGAGCAGTTCTTC	CASSAGLARGNEQFF
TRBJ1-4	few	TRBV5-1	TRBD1	TGCGCCAGCAGCTTGGTGGTTGGAGGGACAGGACGTGAAAAACTGTTTTTT	CASSLVVGGTGREKLFF
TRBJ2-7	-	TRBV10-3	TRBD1	TGTGCCATCAGTGAGACAGGGGGCGGCCTAGCGATCTCCTACGAGCAGTACTTC	CAISETGGGLAISYEQYF
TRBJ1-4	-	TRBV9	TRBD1	TGTGCCAGCAGCGCGGACAGGGCGGGTGAAAAACTGTTTTTT	CASSADRAGEKLFF
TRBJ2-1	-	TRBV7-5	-	TGTGCCAGAAGCTCCCCCCTCGGGAGGGCTGTCTACAATGAGCAGTTCTTC	CARSSPLGRAVYNEQFF
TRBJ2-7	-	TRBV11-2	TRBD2	TGTGCCAGCAGCCTAACCGACACGACTAGCAGGAGCTCCTACGAGCAGTACTTC	CASSLTDTTSRSSYEQYF
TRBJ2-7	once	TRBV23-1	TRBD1	TGCGCCAGCAGTCAAGGGACAGGGGTCAACGAGCAGTACTTC	CASSQGTGVNEQYF
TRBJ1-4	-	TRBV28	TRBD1	TGTGCCAGCAGCCTCGGGACAGGGCGTGAAAAACTGTTTTTT	CASSLGTGREKLFF
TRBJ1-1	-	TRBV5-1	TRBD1	TGCGCCAGCAGCTCGGGACAGGGGGCTATGAACACTGAAGCTTTCTTT	CASSSGQGAMNTEAFF
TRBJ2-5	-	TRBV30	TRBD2	TGTGCCTGGAGTGTCCCCCTGGGCGGGGGGGCCGATGAGACCCAGTACTTC	CAWSVPLGGGADETQYF
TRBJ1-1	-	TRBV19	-	TGTGCCAGTAGTATTCGGGGTTCGAACACTGAAGCTTTCTTT	CASSIRGSNTEAFF
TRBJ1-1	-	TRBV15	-	TGTGCCACCAGCAGAGGAGGACACAGATTAAAGACTGAAGCTTTCTTT	CATSRGGHRLKTEAFF
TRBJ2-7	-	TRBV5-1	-	TGCGCCAGCAGTCAGGGGGGCTACGAGCAGTACTTC	CASSQGGYEQYF
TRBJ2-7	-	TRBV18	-	TGTGCCAGCTCCCATACGGGGGGCAGGTACGAGCAGTACTTC	CASSHTGGRYEQYF
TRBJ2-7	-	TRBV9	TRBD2	TGTGCCAGCAGCGCGGGACTAGCGGCCTACGAGCAGTACTTC	CASSAGLAAYEQYF
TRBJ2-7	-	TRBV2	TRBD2	TGTGCCAGCAGAGCTCATAGCGGGAGTGGGTCCTACGAGCAGTACTTC	CASRAHSGSGSYEQYF
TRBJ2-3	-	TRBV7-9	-	TGTGCCAGCAGTTATGACTCCGGAGATACGCAGTATTTT	CASSYDSGDTQYF
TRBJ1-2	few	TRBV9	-	TGTGCCAGCAGCGTAGAGCCACAGGGCTGGGGCTACACCTTC	CASSVEPQGWGYTF
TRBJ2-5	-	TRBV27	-	TGTGCCAGCAGACCGGCAGGGGGGGAGACCCAGTACTTC	CASRPAGGETQYF
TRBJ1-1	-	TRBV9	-	TGTGCCAGCAGCGGGGCTTTGGGCAGCTCGCAAGCTTTCTTT	CASSGALGSSQAFF
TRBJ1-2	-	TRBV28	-	TGTGCCAGCAGGACGGGAGTACGTCGTGGCTACACCTTC	CASRTGVRRGYTF
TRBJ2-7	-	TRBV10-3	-	TGTGCCATCAGAGCCCCCTCCTACGAGCAGTACTTC	CAIRAPSYEQYF
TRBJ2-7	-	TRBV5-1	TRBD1	TGCGCCAGCAGCCAACAATCCTCCGGGACAGGGAGCGAGCAGTACTTC	CASSQQSSGTGSEQYF
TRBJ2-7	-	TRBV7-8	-	TGTGCCAGCAGCTCCCCTGGGGGGAGACCTATCGATAAGTACTTC	CASSSPGGRPIDKYF
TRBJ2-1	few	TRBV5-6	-	TGTGCCAGCAGCTTTTCAGGGGCGGGCTACAATGAGCAGTTCTTC	CASSFSGAGYNEQFF
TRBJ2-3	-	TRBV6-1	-	TGTGCCAGCAGTGTGGCAGCGCTCACAGATACGCAGTATTTT	CASSVAALTDTQYF